This paragraph reports one T cell receptor (beta chain). This sample is part of a study of blood T cell repertoires in COVID-19. Across the study: Acute and convalescent COVID-19 specimens originated in the United States, Italy and Spain. In each case, the material was cDNA or gDNA derived from T cells, B-cell-depleted T cells, or PBMCs.

Source study methods: Nucleated cell counts were estimated from reference gene primer amplification. Libraries were prepared by immunoSEQ multiplex PCR; TCRdb keeps only in-frame clonotypes and omits some of them. V, J and clone size derive from that table, while D and trimming were established from the DNA sequence. The top ten clones hold more than 1.4% of a sample with over 350,000 clones, 70% to 90% of them seen once. Between the trimmed V and J ends, which lost 4 bases and 0 bases, there was a span of 11 bases. In germline, CDR1 is SGHKS, CDR2 YYEKEE (reference sequence). The CDR3 runs 15 residues.

The chain carries TRBV5-5 and TRBJ1-3; weak D call: TRBD1 (5 bases). The source of this sequence is a woman aged 25 to 39 with active or convalescent COVID-19. Sequenced sample: peripheral blood. This CDR3 reads CASSPDSNSGNTIYF. The CDR3 DNA is TGTGCCAGCAGCCCCGACAGTAACTCTGGAAACACCATATATTTT.